This TCR beta chain was sequenced in a study of shared clonotypes between healthy human individuals. Sequencing was performed with immunoSEQ multiplex PCR; in TCRdb, only in-frame clones are kept and a portion is missing. The table records 450,000 to 650,000 clones, just over 75% of them present only once. The CDR3 loop spans 12 amino acids. The germline V and J ends were trimmed by 5 bases and 4 bases, with 9 bases remaining between them. Germline values: CDR1 SGHNT, CDR2 YYREEE (reference sequence). All donors were healthy HIV-negative adults lacking recent acute infections or vaccinations. The sequence derives from a woman aged 40 to 49 in good health. Some clones in this sample may be carry-over from other donors' samples. Sequencing was performed on PBMCs. The chain uses TRBV5-4 and TRBJ1-1; D ambiguous. CDR3 sequence reads: CASRKAGTEAFF. The CDR3 coding sequence is TGTGCCAGCAGAAAGGCTGGCACTGAAGCTTTCTTT.